This T cell receptor (beta chain) was documented in a study of T cells in women clearing cervical HPV infection. Study in general: Case blood drawn at lesion detection; control blood after infection cleared. HLA type could not be excluded as a confounder.

Trimming removed 1 base at V and 5 bases at J, with 9 bases between. The CDR3 is made up of 13 amino acids. The germline gives CDR1 SGHDT, CDR2 YYEEEE. The assay was immunoSEQ multiplex PCR, and TCRdb's table has in-frame clones only and misses some. The ten top clones account for around 3.3%, within a sample of about 20,000 clones. Overall study results and limits: Associations may precede or follow infection; HPV-specific or memory T cells were not isolated.

Remarks on this clone: Its antigen is unknown. The sequenced fragment ends 3 residues before the CDR3 boundary, so the rest is inferred from the germline J gene.

The receptor comes from a woman aged 18-69 years with a cervical HPV16 infection that either progressed to CIN3+ or cleared (not recorded which). Sequenced sample: blood buffy coat. The V call is TRBV5-6, the J call TRBJ2-5; maybe TRBD1 (5 bases). CDR3 bases read: TGTGCCAGCAGCTTGAGGACACGGGAGACC. Encoded protein: CASSLRTRET. The entire CDR3 reads CASSLRTRETQYF.